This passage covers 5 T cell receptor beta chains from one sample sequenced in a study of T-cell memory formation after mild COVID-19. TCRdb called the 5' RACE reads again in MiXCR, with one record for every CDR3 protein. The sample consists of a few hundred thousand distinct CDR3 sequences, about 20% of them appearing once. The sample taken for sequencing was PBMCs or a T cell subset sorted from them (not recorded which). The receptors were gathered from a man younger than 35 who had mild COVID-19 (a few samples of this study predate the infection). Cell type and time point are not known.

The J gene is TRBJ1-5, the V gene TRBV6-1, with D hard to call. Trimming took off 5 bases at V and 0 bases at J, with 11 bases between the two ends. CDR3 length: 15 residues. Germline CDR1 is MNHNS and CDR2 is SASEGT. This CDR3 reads CASSLGWSSNQPQHF. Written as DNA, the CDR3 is TGTGCCAGCAGTTTGGGGTGGTCTAGCAATCAGCCCCAGCATTTT.

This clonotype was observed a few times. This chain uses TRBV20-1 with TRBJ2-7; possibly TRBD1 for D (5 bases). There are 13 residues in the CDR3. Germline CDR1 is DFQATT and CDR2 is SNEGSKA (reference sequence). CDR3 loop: CGARPSGSYEQYV. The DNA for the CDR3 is TGCGGGGCTCGCCCCTCGGGCTCCTACGAGCAGTACGTC.

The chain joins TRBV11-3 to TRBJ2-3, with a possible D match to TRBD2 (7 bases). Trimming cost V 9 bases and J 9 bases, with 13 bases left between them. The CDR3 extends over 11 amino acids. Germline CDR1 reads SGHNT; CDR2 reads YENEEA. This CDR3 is CARWGGRTQYF. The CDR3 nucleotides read TGTGCCAGATGGGGGGGGCGGACGCAGTATTTT.

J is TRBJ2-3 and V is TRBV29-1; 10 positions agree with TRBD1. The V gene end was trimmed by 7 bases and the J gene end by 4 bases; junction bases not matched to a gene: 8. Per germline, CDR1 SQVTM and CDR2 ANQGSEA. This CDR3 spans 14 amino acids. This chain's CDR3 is CSAGTGVIADTQYF. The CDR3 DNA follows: TGCAGCGCGGGGACAGGGGTTATTGCAGATACGCAGTATTTT.

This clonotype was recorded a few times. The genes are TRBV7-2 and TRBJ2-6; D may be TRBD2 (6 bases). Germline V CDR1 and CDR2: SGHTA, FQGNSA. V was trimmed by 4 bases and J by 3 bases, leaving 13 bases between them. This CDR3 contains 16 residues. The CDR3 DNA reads TGTGCCAGCAGCTCGGGACTCCACCTTGGGGCCAACGTCCTGACTTTC. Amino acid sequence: CASSSGLHLGANVLTF.